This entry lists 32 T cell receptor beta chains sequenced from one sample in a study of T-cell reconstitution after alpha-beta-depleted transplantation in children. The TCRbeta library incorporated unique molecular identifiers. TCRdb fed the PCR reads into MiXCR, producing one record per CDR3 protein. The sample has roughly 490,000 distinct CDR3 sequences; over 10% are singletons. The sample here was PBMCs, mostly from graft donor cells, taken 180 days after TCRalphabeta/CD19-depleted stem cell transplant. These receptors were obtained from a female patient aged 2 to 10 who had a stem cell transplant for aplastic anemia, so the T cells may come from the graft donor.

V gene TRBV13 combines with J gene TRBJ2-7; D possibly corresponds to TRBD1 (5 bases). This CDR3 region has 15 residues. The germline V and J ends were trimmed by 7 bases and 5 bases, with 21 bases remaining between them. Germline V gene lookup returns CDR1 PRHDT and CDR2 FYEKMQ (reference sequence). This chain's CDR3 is CASTPWAGNSNEQYF. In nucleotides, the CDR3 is TGTGCCAGCACCCCATGGGCAGGGAATTCGAACGAGCAGTACTTC.

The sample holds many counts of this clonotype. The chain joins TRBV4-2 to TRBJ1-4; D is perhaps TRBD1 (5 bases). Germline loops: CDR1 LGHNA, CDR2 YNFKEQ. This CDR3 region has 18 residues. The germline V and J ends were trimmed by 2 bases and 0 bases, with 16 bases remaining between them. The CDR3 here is CASSQSRQTLATNEKLFF. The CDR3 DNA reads TGTGCCAGCAGCCAATCTAGACAGACGCTTGCAACTAATGAAAAACTGTTTTTT.

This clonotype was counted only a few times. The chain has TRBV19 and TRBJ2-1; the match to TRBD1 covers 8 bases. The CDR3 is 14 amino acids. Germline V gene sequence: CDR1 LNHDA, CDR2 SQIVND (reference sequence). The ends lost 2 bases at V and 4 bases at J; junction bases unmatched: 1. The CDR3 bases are TGTGCCAGTAGTATAACAGGGGGATACAATGAGCAGTTCTTC. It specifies CASSITGGYNEQFF.

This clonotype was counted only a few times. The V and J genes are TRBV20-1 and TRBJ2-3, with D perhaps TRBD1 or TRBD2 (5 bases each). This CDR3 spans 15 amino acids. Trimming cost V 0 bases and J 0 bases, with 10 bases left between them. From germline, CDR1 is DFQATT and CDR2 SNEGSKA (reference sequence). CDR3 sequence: CSARDRGGSTDTQYF. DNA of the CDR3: TGCAGTGCTAGAGATCGGGGCGGGAGCACAGATACGCAGTATTTT.

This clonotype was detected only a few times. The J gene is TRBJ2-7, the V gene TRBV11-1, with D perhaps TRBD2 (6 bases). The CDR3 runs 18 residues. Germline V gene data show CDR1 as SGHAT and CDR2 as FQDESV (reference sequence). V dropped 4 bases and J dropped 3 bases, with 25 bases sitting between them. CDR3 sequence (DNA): TGTGCCAGCAGCTCGGGACTCCCAGCCACTACCCAGGGCTACGAGCAGTACTTC. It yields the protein CASSSGLPATTQGYEQYF.

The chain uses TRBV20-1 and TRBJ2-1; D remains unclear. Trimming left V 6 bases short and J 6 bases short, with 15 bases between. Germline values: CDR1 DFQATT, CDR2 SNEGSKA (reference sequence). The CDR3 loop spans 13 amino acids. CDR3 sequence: CSARKLPFNEQFF. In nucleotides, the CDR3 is TGCAGTGCGCGAAAACTACCTTTCAATGAGCAGTTCTTC.

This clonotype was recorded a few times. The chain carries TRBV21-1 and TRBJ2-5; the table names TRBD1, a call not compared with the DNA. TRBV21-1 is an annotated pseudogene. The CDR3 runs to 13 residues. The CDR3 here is CASSRAVEETQYF. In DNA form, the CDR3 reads TGTGCCAGCAGCAGGGCGGTGGAAGAGACCCAGTACTTC.

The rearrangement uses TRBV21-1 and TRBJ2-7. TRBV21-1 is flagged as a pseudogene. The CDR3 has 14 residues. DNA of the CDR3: TGTGCCAGCAGCAAAAAAAGGCAGTCCTACGAGCAGTACGTC. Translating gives CASSKKRQSYEQYV.

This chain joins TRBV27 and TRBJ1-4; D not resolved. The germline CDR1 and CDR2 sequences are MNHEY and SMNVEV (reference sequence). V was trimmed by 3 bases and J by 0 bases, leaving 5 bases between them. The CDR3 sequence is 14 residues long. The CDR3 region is CASSLEATNEKLFF. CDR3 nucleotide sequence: TGTGCCAGCAGTTTGGAAGCAACTAATGAAAAACTGTTTTTT.

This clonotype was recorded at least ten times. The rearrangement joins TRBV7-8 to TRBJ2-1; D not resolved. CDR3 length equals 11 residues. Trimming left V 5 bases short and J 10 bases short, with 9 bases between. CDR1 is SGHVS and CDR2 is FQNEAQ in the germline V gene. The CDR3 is CASSLIGEQFF. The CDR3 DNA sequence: TGTGCCAGCAGCCTCATTGGGGAGCAGTTCTTC.

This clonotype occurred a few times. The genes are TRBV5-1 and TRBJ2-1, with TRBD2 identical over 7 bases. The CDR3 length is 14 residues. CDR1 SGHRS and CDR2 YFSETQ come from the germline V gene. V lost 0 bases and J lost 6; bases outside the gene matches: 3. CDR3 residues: CASSLGASGNEQFF. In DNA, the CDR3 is TGCGCCAGCAGCTTGGGGGCTAGCGGCAATGAGCAGTTCTTC.

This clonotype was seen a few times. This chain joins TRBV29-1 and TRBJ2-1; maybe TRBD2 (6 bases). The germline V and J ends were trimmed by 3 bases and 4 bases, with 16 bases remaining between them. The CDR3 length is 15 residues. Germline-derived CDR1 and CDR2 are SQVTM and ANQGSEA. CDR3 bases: TGCAGCGTTGATACGGCTAGCGTTATTTACAATGAGCAGTTCTTC. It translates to CSVDTASVIYNEQFF.

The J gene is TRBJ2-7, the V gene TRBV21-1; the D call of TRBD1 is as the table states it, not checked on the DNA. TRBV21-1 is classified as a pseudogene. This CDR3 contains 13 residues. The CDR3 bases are TGTGCCAGAGGAGGACAGGCCTGCTTCGAGCAGTACGTC. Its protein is CARGGQACFEQYV.

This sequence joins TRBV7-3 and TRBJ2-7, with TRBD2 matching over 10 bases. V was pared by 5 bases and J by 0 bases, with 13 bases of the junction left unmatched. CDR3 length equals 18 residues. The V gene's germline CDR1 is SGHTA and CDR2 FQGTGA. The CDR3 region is CASSVGRSTSGHSYEQYF. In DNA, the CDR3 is TGTGCCAGCAGCGTCGGACGATCGACTAGCGGGCACTCCTACGAGCAGTACTTC.

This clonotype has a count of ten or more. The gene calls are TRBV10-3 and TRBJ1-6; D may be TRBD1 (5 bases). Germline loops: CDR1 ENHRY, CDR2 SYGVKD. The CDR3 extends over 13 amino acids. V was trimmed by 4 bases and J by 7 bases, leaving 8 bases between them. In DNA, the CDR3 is TGTGCCATCAGTGTCCAGGGAAATTCACCCCTCCACTTT. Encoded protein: CAISVQGNSPLHF.

The CDR3 coding sequence is TGTGCCAGCAGCGCCGTAGCGGGAGGAAGAGATACGCAGTATTTT. Translating gives CASSAVAGGRDTQYF. This chain uses TRBV13 with TRBJ2-3; the match to TRBD2 covers 10 bases. The germline V gene has CDR1 PRHDT and CDR2 FYEKMQ (reference sequence). This CDR3 is 15 amino acids long. V shed 5 bases and J 5 bases; nucleotides not matched to a gene: 7.

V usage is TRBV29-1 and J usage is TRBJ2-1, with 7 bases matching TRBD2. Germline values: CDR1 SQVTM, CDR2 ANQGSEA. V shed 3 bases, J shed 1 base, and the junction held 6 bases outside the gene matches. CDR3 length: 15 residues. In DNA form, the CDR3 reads TGCAGCGTTGAGTGGCTAGCGGTTTCCTACAATGAGCAGTTCTTC. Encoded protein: CSVEWLAVSYNEQFF.

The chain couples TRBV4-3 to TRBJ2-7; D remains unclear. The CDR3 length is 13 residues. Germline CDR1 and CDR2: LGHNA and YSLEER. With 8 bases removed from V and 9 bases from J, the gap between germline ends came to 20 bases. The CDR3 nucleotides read TGCGCCAGCGGACCGCAGGAGTTTTATACGCAGTACGTC. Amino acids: CASGPQEFYTQYV.

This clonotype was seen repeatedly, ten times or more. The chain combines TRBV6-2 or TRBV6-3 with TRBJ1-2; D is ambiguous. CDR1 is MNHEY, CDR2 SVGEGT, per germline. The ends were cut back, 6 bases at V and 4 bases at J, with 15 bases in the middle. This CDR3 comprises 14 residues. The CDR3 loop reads CASRSREQSYGYTF. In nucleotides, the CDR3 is TGTGCCAGCAGATCTCGTGAACAATCCTATGGCTACACCTTC.

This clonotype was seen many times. The CDR3 nucleotides are TGCAGCGTTGGGGCCAGGGGGCGTGTTGAGACCCAGTACTTC. Its protein is CSVGARGRVETQYF. The J gene is TRBJ2-5, the V gene TRBV29-1; 8 nucleotides line up with TRBD1. The germline V gene has CDR1 SQVTM and CDR2 ANQGSEA. There are 14 residues in the CDR3. With V trimmed by 4 bases and J by 5 bases, 9 bases remained unmatched.

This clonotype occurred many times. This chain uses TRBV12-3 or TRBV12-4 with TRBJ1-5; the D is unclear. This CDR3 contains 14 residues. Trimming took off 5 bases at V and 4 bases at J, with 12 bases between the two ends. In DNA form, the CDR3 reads TGTGCCAGCAGTCCAGACGGACGGAATCAGCCCCAGCATTTT. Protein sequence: CASSPDGRNQPQHF.

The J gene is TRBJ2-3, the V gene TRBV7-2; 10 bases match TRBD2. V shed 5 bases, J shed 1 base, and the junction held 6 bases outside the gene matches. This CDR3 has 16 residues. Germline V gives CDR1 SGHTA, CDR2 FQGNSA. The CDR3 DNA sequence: TGTGCCAGCAGCCCGGCGGGGACTAGCGGCACAGATACGCAGTATTTT. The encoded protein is CASSPAGTSGTDTQYF.

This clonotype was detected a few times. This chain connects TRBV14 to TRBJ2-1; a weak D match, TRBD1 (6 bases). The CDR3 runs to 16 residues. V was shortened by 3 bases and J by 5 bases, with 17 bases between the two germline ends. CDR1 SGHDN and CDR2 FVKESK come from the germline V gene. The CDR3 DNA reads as TGTGCCAGCAGCCAGCTATTTACCAGGGGTCACAATGAGCAGTTCTTC. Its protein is CASSQLFTRGHNEQFF.

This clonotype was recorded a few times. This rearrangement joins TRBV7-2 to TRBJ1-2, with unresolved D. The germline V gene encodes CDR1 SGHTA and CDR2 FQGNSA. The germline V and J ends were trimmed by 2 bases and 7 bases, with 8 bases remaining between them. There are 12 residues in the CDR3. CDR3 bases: TGTGCCAGCAGCTTATACGGCTTTGGCTACACCTTC. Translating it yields CASSLYGFGYTF.

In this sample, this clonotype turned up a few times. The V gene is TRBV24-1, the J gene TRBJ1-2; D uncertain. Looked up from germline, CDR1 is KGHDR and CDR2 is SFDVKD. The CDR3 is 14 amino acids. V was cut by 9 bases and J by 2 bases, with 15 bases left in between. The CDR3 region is CATQPEGENYGYTF. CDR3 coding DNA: TGTGCCACCCAACCCGAAGGAGAGAACTATGGCTACACCTTC.

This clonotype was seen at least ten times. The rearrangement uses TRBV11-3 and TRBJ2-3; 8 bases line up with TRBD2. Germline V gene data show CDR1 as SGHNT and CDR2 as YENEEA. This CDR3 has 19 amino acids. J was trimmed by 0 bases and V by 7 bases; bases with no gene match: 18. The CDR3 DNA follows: TGTGCCAGCACTAGGCTAGCGGGCCATAACCCGAGAAGCACAGATACGCAGTATTTT. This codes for CASTRLAGHNPRSTDTQYF.

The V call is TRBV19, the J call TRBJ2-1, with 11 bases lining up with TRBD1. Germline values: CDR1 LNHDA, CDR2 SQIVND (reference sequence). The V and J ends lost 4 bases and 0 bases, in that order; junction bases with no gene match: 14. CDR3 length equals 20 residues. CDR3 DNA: TGTGCCAGTAGTACCCGGGACAGGGGGTTAGGAAGGAGCTCCTACAATGAGCAGTTCTTC. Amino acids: CASSTRDRGLGRSSYNEQFF.

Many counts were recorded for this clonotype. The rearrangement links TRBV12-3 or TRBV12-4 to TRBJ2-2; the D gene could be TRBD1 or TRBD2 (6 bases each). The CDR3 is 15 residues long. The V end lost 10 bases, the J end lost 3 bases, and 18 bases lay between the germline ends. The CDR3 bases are TGTGCCACCCAGGGGCAGGGGACTCACACCGGGGAGCTGTTTTTT. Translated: CATQGQGTHTGELFF.

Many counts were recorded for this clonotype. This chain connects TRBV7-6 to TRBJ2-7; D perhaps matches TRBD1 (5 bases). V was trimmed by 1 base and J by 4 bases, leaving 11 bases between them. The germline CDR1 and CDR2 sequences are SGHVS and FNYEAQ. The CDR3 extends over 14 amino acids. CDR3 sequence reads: CASSLGQFSYEQYF. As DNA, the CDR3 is TGTGCCAGCAGCTTAGGACAGTTTTCATACGAGCAGTACTTC.

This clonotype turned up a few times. In DNA form, the CDR3 reads TGCGCCAGCAGCTTGGCGGAAATGGACAGGGGAATCGCCGGGGAGCTGTTTTTT. This codes for CASSLAEMDRGIAGELFF. This rearrangement joins TRBV5-1 to TRBJ2-2; TRBD1 agrees at 9 bases. Germline trimming cut 0 bases from V and 6 bases from J; bases unmatched to any gene: 12. The V gene's germline CDR1 is SGHRS and CDR2 YFSETQ. CDR3 length: 18 residues.

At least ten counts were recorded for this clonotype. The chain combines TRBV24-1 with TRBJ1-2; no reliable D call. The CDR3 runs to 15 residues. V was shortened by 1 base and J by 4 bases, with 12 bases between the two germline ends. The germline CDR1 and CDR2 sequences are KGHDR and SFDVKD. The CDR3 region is CATSDFTAGSYGYTF. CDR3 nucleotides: TGTGCCACCAGTGATTTCACAGCCGGGAGCTATGGCTACACCTTC.

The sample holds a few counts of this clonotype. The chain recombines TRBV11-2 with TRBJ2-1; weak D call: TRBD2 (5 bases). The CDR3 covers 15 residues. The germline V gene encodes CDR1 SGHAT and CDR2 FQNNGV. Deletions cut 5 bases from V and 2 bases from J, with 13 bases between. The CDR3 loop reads CASSPTRIPYNEQFF. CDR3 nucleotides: TGTGCCAGCAGCCCAACTAGGATCCCCTACAATGAGCAGTTCTTC.